Listed below are T cell receptor beta chains from one sample, sequenced in a study of blood T cell repertoires in COVID-19. Measured with immunoSEQ multiplex PCR; TCRdb has only the in-frame clones, and not every one. The data show 55,000 to 80,000 clones, with just under 85% seen just once and about 28% held by the top ten. Sequenced input: peripheral blood. The receptors originated from a man in his 70s with acute or convalescent COVID-19. Each CDR3 is given with its conserved first and last residue. D genes are given only for firm matches. The size of a clone is reported for some rows only, either as once, few or many, or as a class for expanded clones.

D gene: TRBD2
clone size: NA
V gene: TRBV18
J gene: TRBJ2-1
CDR3 protein: CASSPLRREHNEQFF
CDR3 DNA: TGTGCCAGCTCACCCCTTCGGCGGGAGCACAATGAGCAGTTCTTC

D gene: NA
clone size: NA
V gene: TRBV28
J gene: TRBJ1-2
CDR3 protein: CASRREGNYGYTF
CDR3 DNA: TGTGCCAGCCGCCGGGAGGGGAACTATGGCTACACCTTC

D gene: TRBD2
clone size: few
V gene: TRBV20-1
J gene: TRBJ2-1
CDR3 protein: CSASLTSGSYNEQFF
CDR3 DNA: TGCAGTGCTAGTCTCACTAGCGGTTCCTACAATGAGCAGTTCTTC

D gene: NA
clone size: NA
V gene: TRBV2
J gene: TRBJ2-3
CDR3 protein: CASSVTSRTDTQYF
CDR3 DNA: TGTGCCAGCAGTGTTACTAGCAGAACAGATACGCAGTATTTT

D gene: TRBD1
clone size: NA
V gene: TRBV9
J gene: TRBJ2-7
CDR3 protein: CASSPGQGAYEQYF
CDR3 DNA: TGTGCCAGCAGCCCAGGACAGGGGGCCTACGAGCAGTACTTC

D gene: NA
clone size: NA
V gene: TRBV19
J gene: TRBJ1-2
CDR3 protein: CAGGDRYGYTF
CDR3 DNA: TGTGCCGGCGGAGACCGCTATGGCTACACCTTC

D gene: NA
clone size: NA
V gene: TRBV5-6
J gene: TRBJ1-5
CDR3 protein: CASSLGQTPFSNQPQHF
CDR3 DNA: TGTGCCAGCAGCTTGGGACAGACCCCGTTTAGCAATCAGCCCCAGCATTTT

D gene: NA
clone size: once
V gene: TRBV28
J gene: TRBJ1-1
CDR3 protein: CASSFPGNTEAFF
CDR3 DNA: TGTGCCAGCAGTTTCCCAGGGAACACTGAAGCTTTCTTT

D gene: NA
clone size: once
V gene: TRBV7-2
J gene: TRBJ2-7
CDR3 protein: CASSKPPSYEQYF
CDR3 DNA: TGTGCCAGCAGCAAGCCCCCCTCCTACGAGCAGTACTTC

D gene: NA
clone size: once
V gene: TRBV9
J gene: TRBJ2-5
CDR3 protein: CASSTPEQSPGETQYF
CDR3 DNA: TGTGCCAGCAGCACCCCTGAACAGTCGCCTGGGGAGACCCAGTACTTC

D gene: NA
clone size: NA
V gene: TRBV21-1
J gene: TRBJ2-1
CDR3 protein: CASSSSGTGCNEQFF
CDR3 DNA: TGTGCCAGCAGCAGCTCCGGGACAGGGTGCAATGAGCAGTTCTTC

D gene: NA
clone size: NA
V gene: TRBV5-1
J gene: TRBJ1-4
CDR3 protein: CASSLEQVSANEKLFF
CDR3 DNA: TGCGCCAGCAGCTTGGAACAGGTATCAGCTAATGAAAAACTGTTTTTT

D gene: NA
clone size: NA
V gene: TRBV29-1
J gene: TRBJ2-6
CDR3 protein: CSVEWDKDSGANVLTF
CDR3 DNA: TGCAGCGTTGAGTGGGACAAAGACTCTGGGGCCAACGTCCTGACTTTC

D gene: TRBD2
clone size: NA
V gene: TRBV3-1/TRBV3-2
J gene: TRBJ2-6
CDR3 protein: CASSQELLAGGPNSGANVLTF
CDR3 DNA: TGTGCCAGCAGCCAAGAACTTCTAGCGGGAGGCCCAAACTCTGGGGCCAACGTCCTGACTTTC

D gene: TRBD1
clone size: NA
V gene: TRBV6-5
J gene: TRBJ1-4
CDR3 protein: CASSFQQGATVEKLFF
CDR3 DNA: TGTGCCAGCAGTTTCCAACAGGGGGCTACGGTGGAAAAACTGTTTTTT

D gene: NA
clone size: few
V gene: TRBV19
J gene: TRBJ1-5
CDR3 protein: CASSIGGSSNQPQHF
CDR3 DNA: TGTGCCAGTAGTATCGGAGGGTCGAGCAATCAGCCCCAGCATTTT

D gene: TRBD1
clone size: NA
V gene: TRBV7-8
J gene: TRBJ2-1
CDR3 protein: CASSLGTGTSYNEQFF
CDR3 DNA: TGTGCCAGCAGCTTAGGGACAGGGACTTCCTACAATGAGCAGTTCTTC